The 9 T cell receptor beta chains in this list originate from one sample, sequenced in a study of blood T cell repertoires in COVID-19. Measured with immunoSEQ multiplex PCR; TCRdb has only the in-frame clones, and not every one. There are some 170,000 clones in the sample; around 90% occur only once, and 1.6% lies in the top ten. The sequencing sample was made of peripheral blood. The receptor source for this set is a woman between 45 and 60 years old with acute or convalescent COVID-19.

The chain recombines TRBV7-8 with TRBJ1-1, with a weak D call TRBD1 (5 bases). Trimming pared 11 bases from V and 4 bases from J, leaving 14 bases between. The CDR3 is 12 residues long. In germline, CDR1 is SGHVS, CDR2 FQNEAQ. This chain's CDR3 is CASTTVGTEAFF. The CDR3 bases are TGTGCCTCCACGACAGTGGGCACTGAAGCTTTCTTT.

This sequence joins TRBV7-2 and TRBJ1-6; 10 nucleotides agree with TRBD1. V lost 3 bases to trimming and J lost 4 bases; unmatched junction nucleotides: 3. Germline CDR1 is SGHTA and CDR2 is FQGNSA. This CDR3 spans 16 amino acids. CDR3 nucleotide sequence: TGTGCCAGCAGCTTGGGACAGGGGACATATAATTCACCCCTCCACTTT. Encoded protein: CASSLGQGTYNSPLHF.

This chain's CDR3 is CASSPQGATEAFF. The CDR3 region has the DNA TGTGCCAGCAGCCCACAGGGGGCAACTGAAGCTTTCTTT. The gene calls are TRBV7-7 and TRBJ1-1; TRBD1 agrees at 9 bases. From germline, CDR1 is SSHAT and CDR2 FNYEAQ (reference sequence). V lost 5 bases and J lost 5; bases outside the gene matches: 3. CDR3 length equals 13 residues.

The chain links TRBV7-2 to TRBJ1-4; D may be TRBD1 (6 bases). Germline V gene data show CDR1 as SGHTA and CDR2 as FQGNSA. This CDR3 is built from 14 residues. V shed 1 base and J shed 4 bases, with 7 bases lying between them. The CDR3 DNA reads TGTGCCAGCAGCTTAGTGGGACATAATGAAAAACTGTTTTTT. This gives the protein CASSLVGHNEKLFF.

The DNA of the CDR3 is TGTGCCAGCAGTCATAGGACCGACAGGGAAACCTACGAGCAGTACTTC. It yields the protein CASSHRTDRETYEQYF. The chain combines TRBV6-2 or TRBV6-3 with TRBJ2-7; 7 bases fit TRBD1. V lost 5 bases, J lost 2 bases, and 12 bases stayed unmatched. This CDR3 has 16 residues. Germline values: CDR1 MNHEY, CDR2 SVGEGT.

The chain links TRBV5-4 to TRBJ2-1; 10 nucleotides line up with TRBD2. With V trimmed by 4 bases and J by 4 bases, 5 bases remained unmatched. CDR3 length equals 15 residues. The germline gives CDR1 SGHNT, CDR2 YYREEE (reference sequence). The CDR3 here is CASSPGTSAYNEQFF. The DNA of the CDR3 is TGTGCCAGCAGCCCTGGGACTAGCGCATACAATGAGCAGTTCTTC.

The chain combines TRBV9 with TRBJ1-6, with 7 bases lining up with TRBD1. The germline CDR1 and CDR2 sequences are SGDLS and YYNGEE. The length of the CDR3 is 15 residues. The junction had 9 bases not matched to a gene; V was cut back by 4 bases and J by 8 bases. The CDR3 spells CASSPHTGDYSPLHF. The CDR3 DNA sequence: TGTGCCAGCAGCCCGCATACAGGGGACTATTCACCCCTCCACTTT.

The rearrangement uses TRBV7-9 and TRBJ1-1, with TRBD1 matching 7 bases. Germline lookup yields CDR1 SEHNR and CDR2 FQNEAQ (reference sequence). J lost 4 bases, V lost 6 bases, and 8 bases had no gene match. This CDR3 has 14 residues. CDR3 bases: TGTGCCAGCAGTCCCGGGACAGTCATCACTGAAGCTTTCTTT. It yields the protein CASSPGTVITEAFF.

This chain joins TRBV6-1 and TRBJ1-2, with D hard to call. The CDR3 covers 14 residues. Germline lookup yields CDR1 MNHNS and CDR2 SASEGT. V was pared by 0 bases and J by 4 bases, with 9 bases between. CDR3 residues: CASSEALGGYGYTF. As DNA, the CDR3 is TGTGCCAGCAGTGAAGCGCTCGGTGGCTATGGCTACACCTTC.